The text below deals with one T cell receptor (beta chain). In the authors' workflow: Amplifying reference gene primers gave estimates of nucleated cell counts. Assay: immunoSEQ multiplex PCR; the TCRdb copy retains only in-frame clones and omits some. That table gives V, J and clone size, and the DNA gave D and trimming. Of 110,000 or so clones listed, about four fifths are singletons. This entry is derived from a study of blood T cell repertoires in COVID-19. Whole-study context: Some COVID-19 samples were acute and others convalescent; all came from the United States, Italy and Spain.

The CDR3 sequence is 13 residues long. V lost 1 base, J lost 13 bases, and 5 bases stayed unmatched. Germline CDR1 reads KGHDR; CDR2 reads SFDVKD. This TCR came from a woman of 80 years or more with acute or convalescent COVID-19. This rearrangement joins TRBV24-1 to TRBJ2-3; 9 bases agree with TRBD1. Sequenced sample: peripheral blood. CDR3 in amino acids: CATSDFGGDREYF. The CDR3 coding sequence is TGTGCCACCAGTGATTTCGGAGGGGACAGGGAGTATTTT.